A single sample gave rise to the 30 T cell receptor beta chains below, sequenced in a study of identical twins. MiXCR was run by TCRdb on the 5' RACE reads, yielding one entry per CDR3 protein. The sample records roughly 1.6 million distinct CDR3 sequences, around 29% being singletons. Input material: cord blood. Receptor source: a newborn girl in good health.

In DNA form, the CDR3 reads TGTGCCAGCAGGTCTACTAGCGTCTCCTACAATGAGCAGTTCTTC. Its translation: CASRSTSVSYNEQFF. This rearrangement joins TRBV6-5 to TRBJ2-1; 7 bases map to TRBD2. The CDR3 loop spans 15 amino acids. Germline trimming cut 6 bases from V and 0 bases from J; bases unmatched to any gene: 5. Germline V lookup: CDR1 MNHEY, CDR2 SVGAGI.

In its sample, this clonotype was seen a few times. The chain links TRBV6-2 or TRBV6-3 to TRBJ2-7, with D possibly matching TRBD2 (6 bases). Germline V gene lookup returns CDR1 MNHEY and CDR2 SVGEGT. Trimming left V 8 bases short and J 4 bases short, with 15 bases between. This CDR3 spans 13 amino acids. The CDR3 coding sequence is TGTGCCAGCCAGTGGAGGCGGGATTACGAGCAGTACTTC. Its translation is CASQWRRDYEQYF.

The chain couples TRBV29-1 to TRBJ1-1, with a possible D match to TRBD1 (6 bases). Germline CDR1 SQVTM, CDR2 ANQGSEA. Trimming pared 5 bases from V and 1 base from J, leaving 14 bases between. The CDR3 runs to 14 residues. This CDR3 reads CSVRKGGPNTEAFF. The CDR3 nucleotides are TGCAGCGTTCGAAAAGGGGGACCGAACACTGAAGCTTTCTTT.

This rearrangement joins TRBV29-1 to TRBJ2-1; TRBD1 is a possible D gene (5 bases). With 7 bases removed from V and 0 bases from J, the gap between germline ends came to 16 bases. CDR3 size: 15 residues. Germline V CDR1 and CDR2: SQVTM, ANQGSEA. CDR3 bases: TGCAGCGCATGGGGCGAACAGAGCTCCTACAATGAGCAGTTCTTC. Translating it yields CSAWGEQSSYNEQFF.

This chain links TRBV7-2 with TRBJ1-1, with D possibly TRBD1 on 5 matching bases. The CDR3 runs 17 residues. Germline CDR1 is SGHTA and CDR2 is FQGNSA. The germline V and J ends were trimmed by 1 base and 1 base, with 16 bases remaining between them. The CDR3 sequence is CASSLVYRFSWNTEAFF. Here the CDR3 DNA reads TGTGCCAGCAGCTTAGTCTACAGGTTTAGTTGGAACACTGAAGCTTTCTTT.

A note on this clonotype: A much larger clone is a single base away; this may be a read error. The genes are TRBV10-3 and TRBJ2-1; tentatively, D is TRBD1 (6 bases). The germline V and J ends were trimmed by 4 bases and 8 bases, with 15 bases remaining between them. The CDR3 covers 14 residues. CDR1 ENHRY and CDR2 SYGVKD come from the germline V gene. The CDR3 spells CAISAGQHGDEQFF. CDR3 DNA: TGTGCCATCAGTGCGGGACAACACGGCGATGAGCAGTTCTTC.

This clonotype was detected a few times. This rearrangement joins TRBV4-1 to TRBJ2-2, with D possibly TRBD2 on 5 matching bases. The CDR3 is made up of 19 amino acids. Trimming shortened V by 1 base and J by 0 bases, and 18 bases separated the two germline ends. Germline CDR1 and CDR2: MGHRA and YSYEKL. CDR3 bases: TGCGCCAGCAGCCAAGGGAGGCTTTCGAGACCACCGAACACCGGGGAGCTGTTTTTT. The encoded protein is CASSQGRLSRPPNTGELFF.

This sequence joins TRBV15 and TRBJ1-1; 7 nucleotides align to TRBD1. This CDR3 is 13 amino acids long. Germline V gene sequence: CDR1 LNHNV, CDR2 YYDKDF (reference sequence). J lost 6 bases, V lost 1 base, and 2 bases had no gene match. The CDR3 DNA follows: TGTGCCACCAGCAGAGGGGACAGACCTGAAGCTTTCTTT. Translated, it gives CATSRGDRPEAFF.

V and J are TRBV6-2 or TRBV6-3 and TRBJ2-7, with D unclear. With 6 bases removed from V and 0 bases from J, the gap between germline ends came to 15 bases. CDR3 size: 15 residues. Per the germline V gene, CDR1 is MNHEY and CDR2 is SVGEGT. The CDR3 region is CASSHSGLFSYEQYF. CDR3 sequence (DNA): TGTGCCAGCAGCCACTCAGGCCTTTTCTCCTACGAGCAGTACTTC.

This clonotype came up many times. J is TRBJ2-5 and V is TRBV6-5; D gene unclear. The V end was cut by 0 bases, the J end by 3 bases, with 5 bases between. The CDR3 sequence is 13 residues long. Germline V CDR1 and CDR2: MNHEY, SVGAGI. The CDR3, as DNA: TGTGCCAGCAGTTACTCGGGGAAAGAGACCCAGTACTTC. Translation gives CASSYSGKETQYF.

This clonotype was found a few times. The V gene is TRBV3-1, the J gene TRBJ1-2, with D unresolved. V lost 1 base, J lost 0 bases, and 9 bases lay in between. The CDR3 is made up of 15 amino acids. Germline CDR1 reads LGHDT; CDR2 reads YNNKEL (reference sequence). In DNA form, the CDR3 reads TGTGCCAGCAGCCAAGTCTTTACAGCTAACTATGGCTACACCTTC. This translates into CASSQVFTANYGYTF.

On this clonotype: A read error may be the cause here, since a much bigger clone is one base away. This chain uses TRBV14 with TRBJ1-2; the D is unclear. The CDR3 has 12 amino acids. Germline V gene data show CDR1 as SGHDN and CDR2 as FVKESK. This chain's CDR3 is CANSQAYYGYTF. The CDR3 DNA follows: TGTGCCAACAGCCAAGCGTATTATGGCTACACCTTC.

The CDR3 coding sequence is TGCGCCAGCAGCCAAGGCCGACTAGCGGGATCGGTCTACGAGCAGTACTTC. This codes for CASSQGRLAGSVYEQYF. The chain couples TRBV4-1 to TRBJ2-4, with 11 bases lining up with TRBD2. The DNA end is more similar to TRBJ2-7, so the J call may be wrong. The CDR3 is 17 amino acids. Germline V gene lookup returns CDR1 MGHRA and CDR2 YSYEKL.

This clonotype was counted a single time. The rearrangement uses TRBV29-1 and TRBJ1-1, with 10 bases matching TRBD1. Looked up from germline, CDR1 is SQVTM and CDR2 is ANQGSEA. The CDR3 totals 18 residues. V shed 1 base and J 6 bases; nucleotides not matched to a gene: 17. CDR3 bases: TGCAGCGTTGAAGGGAGGACAGGGGGAGGAACAGGGAGAGCTGAAGCTTTCTTT. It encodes CSVEGRTGGGTGRAEAFF.

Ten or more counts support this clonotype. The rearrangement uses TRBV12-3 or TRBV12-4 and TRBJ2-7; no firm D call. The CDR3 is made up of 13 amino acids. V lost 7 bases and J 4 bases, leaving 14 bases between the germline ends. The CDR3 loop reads CASTLTLSYEQYF. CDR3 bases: TGTGCCAGCACCTTGACTCTCTCTTACGAGCAGTACTTC.

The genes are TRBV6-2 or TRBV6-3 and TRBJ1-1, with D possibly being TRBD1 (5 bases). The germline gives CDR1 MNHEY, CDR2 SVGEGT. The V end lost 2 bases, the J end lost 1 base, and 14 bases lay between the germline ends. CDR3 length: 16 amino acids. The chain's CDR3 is CASSYQGGTSNTEAFF. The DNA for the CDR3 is TGTGCCAGCAGTTACCAGGGTGGGACCTCGAACACTGAAGCTTTCTTT.

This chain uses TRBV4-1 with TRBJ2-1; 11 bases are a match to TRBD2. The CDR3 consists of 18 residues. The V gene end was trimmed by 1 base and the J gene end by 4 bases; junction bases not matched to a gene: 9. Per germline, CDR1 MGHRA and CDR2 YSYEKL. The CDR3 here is CASSQVGLAGGLYNEQFF. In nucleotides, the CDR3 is TGCGCCAGCAGCCAAGTAGGGCTAGCGGGGGGCCTGTACAATGAGCAGTTCTTC.

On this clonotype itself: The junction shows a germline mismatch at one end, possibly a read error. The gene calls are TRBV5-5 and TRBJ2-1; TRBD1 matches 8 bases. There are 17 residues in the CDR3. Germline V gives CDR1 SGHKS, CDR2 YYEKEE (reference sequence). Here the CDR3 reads CASGFLPGQGVGHEQFF. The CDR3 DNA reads TGTGCCAGCGGCTTCTTGCCCGGACAGGGTGTTGGCCATGAGCAGTTCTTC.

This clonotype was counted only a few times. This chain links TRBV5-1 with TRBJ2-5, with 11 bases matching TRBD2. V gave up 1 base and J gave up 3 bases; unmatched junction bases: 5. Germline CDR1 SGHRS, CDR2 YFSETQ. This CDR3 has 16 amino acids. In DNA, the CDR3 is TGCGCCAGCAGCTTGTCCGGGACTAGCGGAAAAGAGACCCAGTACTTC. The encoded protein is CASSLSGTSGKETQYF.

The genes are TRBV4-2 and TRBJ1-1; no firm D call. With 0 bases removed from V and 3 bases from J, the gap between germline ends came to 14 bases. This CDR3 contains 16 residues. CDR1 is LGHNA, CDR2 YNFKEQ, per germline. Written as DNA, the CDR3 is TGTGCCAGCAGCCAAGATCCCTACAGCAGTCACACTGAAGCTTTCTTT. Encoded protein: CASSQDPYSSHTEAFF.

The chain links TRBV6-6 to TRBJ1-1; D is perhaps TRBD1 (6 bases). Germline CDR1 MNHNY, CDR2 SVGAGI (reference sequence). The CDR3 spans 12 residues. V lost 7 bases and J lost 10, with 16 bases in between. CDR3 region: CASTRTGSTAFF. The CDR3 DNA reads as TGTGCCAGCACCCGAACAGGGTCGACAGCTTTCTTT.

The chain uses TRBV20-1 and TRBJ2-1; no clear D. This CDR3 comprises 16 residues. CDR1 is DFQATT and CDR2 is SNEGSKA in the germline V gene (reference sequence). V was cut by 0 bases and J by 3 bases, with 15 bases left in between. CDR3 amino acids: CSARDRKLVVYNEQFF. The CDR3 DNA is TGCAGTGCTAGAGATCGAAAGTTAGTAGTCTACAATGAGCAGTTCTTC.

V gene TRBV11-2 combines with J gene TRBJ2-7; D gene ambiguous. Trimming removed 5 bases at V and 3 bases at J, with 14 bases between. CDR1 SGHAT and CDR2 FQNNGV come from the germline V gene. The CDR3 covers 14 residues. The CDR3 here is CASSPLLGDYEQYF. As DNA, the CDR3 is TGTGCCAGCAGCCCACTCCTCGGAGACTACGAGCAGTACTTC.

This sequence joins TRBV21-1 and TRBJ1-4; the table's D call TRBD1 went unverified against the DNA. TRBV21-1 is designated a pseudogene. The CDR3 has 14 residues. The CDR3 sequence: CASSKEGGDEKLFF. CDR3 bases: TGTGCCAGCAGCAAAGAGGGGGGGGATGAAAAACTGTTTTTT.

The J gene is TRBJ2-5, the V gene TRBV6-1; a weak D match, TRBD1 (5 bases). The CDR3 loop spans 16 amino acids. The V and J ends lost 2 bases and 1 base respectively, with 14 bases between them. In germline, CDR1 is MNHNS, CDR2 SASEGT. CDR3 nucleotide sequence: TGTGCCAGCAGTGAATTGGGTACAGGCCTCCAAGAGACCCAGTACTTC. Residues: CASSELGTGLQETQYF.

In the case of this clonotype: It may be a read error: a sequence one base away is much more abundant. The CDR3 loop reads CASGPTGQGTEKLFF. CDR3 coding DNA: TGTGCCAGCGGCCCAACGGGACAGGGAACTGAAAAACTGTTTTTT. The genes are TRBV28 and TRBJ1-4; 9 bases are shared with TRBD1. CDR3 length equals 15 residues. With 8 bases clipped from V and 7 bases from J, the junction kept 11 bases outside the gene matches. The germline V gene has CDR1 MDHEN and CDR2 SYDVKM.

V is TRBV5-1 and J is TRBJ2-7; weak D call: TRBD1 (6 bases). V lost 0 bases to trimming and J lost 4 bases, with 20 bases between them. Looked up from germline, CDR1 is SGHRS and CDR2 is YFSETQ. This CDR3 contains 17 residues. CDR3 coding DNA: TGCGCCAGCAGCTTGGGGTTTCGGGCAGACAGGATTTACGAGCAGTACTTC. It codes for CASSLGFRADRIYEQYF.

The CDR3 loop is CASSFRPPRPGRTFSGANVLTF. CDR3 nucleotide sequence: TGTGCCAGCAGTTTCCGTCCTCCCAGACCAGGACGGACCTTCTCTGGGGCCAACGTCCTGACTTTC. The chain has TRBV28 and TRBJ2-6, with D uncertain. The germline V and J ends were trimmed by 3 bases and 0 bases, with 27 bases remaining between them. Germline V gene sequence: CDR1 MDHEN, CDR2 SYDVKM. The CDR3 covers 22 residues.

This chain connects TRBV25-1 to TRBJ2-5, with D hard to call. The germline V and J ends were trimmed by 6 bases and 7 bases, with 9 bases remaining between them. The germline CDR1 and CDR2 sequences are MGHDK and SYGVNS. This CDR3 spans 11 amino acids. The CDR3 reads CASSPSLTQYF. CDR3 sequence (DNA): TGTGCCAGCAGCCCGTCGTTGACCCAGTACTTC.

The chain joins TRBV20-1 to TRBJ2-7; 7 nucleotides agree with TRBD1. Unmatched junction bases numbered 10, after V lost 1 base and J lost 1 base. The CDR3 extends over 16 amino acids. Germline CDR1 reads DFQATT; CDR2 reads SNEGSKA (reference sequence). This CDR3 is CSARAYLTGRSYEQYF. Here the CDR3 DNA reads TGCAGTGCTAGAGCCTACTTGACAGGGCGATCCTACGAGCAGTACTTC.